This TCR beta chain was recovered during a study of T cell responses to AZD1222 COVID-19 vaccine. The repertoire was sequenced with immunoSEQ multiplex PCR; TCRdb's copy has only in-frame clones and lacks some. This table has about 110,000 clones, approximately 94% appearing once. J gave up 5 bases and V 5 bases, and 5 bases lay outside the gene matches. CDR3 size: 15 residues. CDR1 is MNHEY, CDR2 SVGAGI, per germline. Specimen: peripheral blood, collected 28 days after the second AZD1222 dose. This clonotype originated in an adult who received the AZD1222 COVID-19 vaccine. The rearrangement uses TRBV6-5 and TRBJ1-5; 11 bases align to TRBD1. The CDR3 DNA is TGTGCCAGCAGTCTCGGGACAGGGGGTCATCAGCCCCAGCATTTT. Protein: CASSLGTGGHQPQHF.